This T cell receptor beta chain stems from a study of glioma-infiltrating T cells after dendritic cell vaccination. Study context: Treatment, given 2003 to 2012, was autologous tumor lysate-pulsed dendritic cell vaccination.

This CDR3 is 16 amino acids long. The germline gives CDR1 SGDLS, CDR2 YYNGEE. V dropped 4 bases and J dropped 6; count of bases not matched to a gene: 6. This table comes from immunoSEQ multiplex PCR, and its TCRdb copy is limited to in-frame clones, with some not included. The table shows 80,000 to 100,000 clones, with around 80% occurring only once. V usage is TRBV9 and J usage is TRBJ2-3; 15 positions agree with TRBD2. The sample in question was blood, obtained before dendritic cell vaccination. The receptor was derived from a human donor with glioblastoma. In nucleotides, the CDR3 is TGTGCCAGCAGCTCGGGACTAGCGGGAGGTCTGGATACGCAGTATTTT. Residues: CASSSGLAGGLDTQYF.